This T cell receptor beta chain was recovered during a study of post-analysis software for immune sequencing data. Across the whole study: Courses of disease covered relapsing-remitting, secondary progressive and progressive-relapsing multiple sclerosis. The study's findings and limits: In patients, about five TRBV segments were more frequent than in controls, with TRBV5-6, TRBV5-1 and TRBV20-1 among them. When compared against controls, multiple sclerosis patients showed significantly lower normalized Chao1 diversity.

Incorporated into the TCR beta cDNA libraries were unique molecular identifiers, which served to reduce PCR and sequencing biases. MiXCR, applied by TCRdb to the PCR reads, yields one record per CDR3 protein. The table shows about 160,000 distinct CDR3 sequences, with about 34% occurring only once. On this clonotype itself: The target antigen is unknown.

This CDR3 is built from 14 residues. V lost 7 bases, J lost 7 bases, and 17 bases lay in between. Germline V gene data show CDR1 as MDHEN and CDR2 as SYDVKM. The receptor was isolated from a girl between 10 and 17 years old with multiple sclerosis. Sequencing used blood, obtained after autologous hematopoietic stem cell transplantation. The V and J genes are TRBV28 and TRBJ1-5; D may be TRBD1 (6 bases). CDR3 protein: CASIGRGGRQPQHF. The DNA for the CDR3 is TGTGCCAGCATCGGAAGGGGGGGCAGGCAGCCCCAGCATTTT.